The 21 T cell receptor beta chains below come from one sample, sequenced in a study of response to subunit inactivated influenza vaccine. Each CDR3 protein gets one entry after TCRdb re-called the RT-PCR reads with MiXCR. Among hundreds of thousands of distinct CDR3 sequences listed, roughly 23% were seen once. This material consisted of CD4+ T cells sorted from PBMCs, taken around 5 days after vaccination. These receptors all stem from a man aged 50 to 60 who received an inactivated influenza vaccine.

As to this clonotype: The DNA is omitted, as the CDR3 cannot be located on it reliably, and the CDR3 follows TCRdb's listing. V is TRBV7-5 and J is TRBJ2-2. TRBV7-5 corresponds to a pseudogene. The CDR3 is made up of 15 amino acids, end residues included. The CDR3 loop is CISVSEAQPTGELFF.

In this sample, this clonotype turned up a few times. This sequence joins TRBV24-1 and TRBJ2-7; possibly TRBD1 or TRBD2 for D (5 bases each). This CDR3 region has 12 residues. CDR1 is KGHDR, CDR2 SFDVKD, per germline. Trimming removed 8 bases at V and 9 bases at J, with 16 bases between. This chain's CDR3 is CATKLTGGVQYF. CDR3 sequence (DNA): TGTGCCACCAAACTCACAGGAGGAGTGCAGTACTTC.

This rearrangement joins TRBV20-1 to TRBJ2-7; the match to TRBD2 covers 10 bases. CDR3 length: 13 residues. V dropped 3 bases and J dropped 6; count of bases not matched to a gene: 5. The germline gives CDR1 DFQATT, CDR2 SNEGSKA (reference sequence). CDR3 nucleotide sequence: TGCAGTGCTAGGCCCAGCGGGAGGGTCGAGCAGTACTTC. This translates into CSARPSGRVEQYF.

The chain carries TRBV5-1 and TRBJ2-3, with D possibly being TRBD1 (6 bases). The germline V and J ends were trimmed by 3 bases and 4 bases, with 9 bases remaining between them. This CDR3 is built from 13 residues. Germline V gives CDR1 SGHRS, CDR2 YFSETQ. The CDR3 loop is CASSSRQADTQYF. The CDR3 DNA is TGCGCCAGCAGCTCCAGACAGGCAGATACGCAGTATTTT.

V is TRBV12-3 or TRBV12-4 and J is TRBJ1-2, with 7 bases lining up with TRBD1. Germline trimming cut 7 bases from V and 0 bases from J; bases unmatched to any gene: 8. This CDR3 has 15 residues. The CDR3 reads CASIPTGTPNYGYTF. The DNA of the CDR3 is TGTGCCAGCATCCCGACAGGGACCCCTAACTATGGCTACACCTTC.

This clonotype was seen more than once but under ten times. The chain is built from TRBV5-1 and TRBJ2-5; D may be TRBD1 (5 bases). Germline CDR1 reads SGHRS; CDR2 reads YFSETQ. Trimming removed 4 bases at V and 2 bases at J, with 12 bases between. The CDR3 is made up of 14 amino acids. CDR3 DNA sequence: TGCGCCAGCAGCCTTAGACAGCCGCAAGAGACCCAGTACTTC. Translating it yields CASSLRQPQETQYF.

The V and J genes are TRBV11-2 and TRBJ2-7; TRBD1 matches 9 bases. The CDR3 spans 16 residues. Germline trimming cut 4 bases from V and 5 bases from J; bases unmatched to any gene: 12. Germline values: CDR1 SGHAT, CDR2 FQNNGV. The CDR3 DNA is TGTGCCAGCAGCTCACCCGTAGGGACAGGGACCGACGAGCAGTACTTC. Residues: CASSSPVGTGTDEQYF.

The chain carries TRBV7-9 and TRBJ2-1; 8 nucleotides line up with TRBD2. The CDR3 contains 16 residues. With 1 base clipped from V and 0 bases from J, the junction kept 2 bases outside the gene matches. Germline V gene sequence: CDR1 SEHNR, CDR2 FQNEAQ (reference sequence). The CDR3 here is CASSLVAGGSYNEQFF. The DNA for the CDR3 is TGTGCCAGCAGCTTAGTTGCGGGGGGCTCCTACAATGAGCAGTTCTTC.

The rearrangement uses TRBV7-2 and TRBJ1-5, with unresolved D. V lost 4 bases and J 4 bases, leaving 11 bases between the germline ends. The CDR3 extends over 14 amino acids. The germline gives CDR1 SGHTA, CDR2 FQGNSA. CDR3 in amino acids: CASSSMILNQPQHF. DNA of the CDR3: TGTGCCAGCAGCTCCATGATTCTGAATCAGCCCCAGCATTTT.

The rearrangement links TRBV28 to TRBJ2-1, with D unclear. The V gene's germline CDR1 is MDHEN and CDR2 SYDVKM. The ends were cut back, 3 bases at V and 2 bases at J, with 8 bases in the middle. The CDR3 has 14 residues. The CDR3 here is CASSFGDTYNEQFF. The CDR3 DNA follows: TGTGCCAGCAGTTTTGGCGACACCTACAATGAGCAGTTCTTC.

This chain uses TRBV28 with TRBJ2-3; 7 nucleotides align to TRBD2. The CDR3 is 14 residues long. The V gene end was trimmed by 5 bases and the J gene end by 1 base; junction bases not matched to a gene: 3. The V gene's germline CDR1 is MDHEN and CDR2 SYDVKM. The CDR3 region is CASSERGGTDTQYF. DNA of the CDR3: TGTGCCAGCAGTGAACGGGGGGGCACAGATACGCAGTATTTT.

The V and J genes are TRBV11-2 and TRBJ2-3; possibly TRBD2 for D (5 bases). Germline CDR1 reads SGHAT; CDR2 reads FQNNGV. V lost 8 bases and J 1 base, leaving 16 bases between the germline ends. CDR3 length: 15 amino acids. The CDR3 reads CASRMLPGGTDTQYF. CDR3 nucleotide sequence: TGTGCCAGCCGCATGTTGCCCGGGGGCACAGATACGCAGTATTTT.

At least ten counts were recorded for this clonotype. The chain links TRBV7-2 to TRBJ2-1; D is undetermined. The germline gives CDR1 SGHTA, CDR2 FQGNSA. This CDR3 region has 13 residues. Between the trimmed V and J ends, which lost 0 bases and 5 bases, there was a span of 5 bases. The CDR3 DNA sequence: TGTGCCAGCAGCTTAGCTTGGGACAATGAGCAGTTCTTC. Its protein is CASSLAWDNEQFF.

The DNA of the CDR3 is TGCAGTGCCCCTTCTAGCGGGGGGGGATCCTACGAGCAGTACTTC. It encodes CSAPSSGGGSYEQYF. The chain is built from TRBV20-1 and TRBJ2-7, with 12 bases matching TRBD2. Germline assignment: CDR1 DFQATT and CDR2 SNEGSKA (reference sequence). The J segment lost 1 base and the V segment lost 6 bases, leaving 7 bases of the junction unmatched. The CDR3 covers 15 residues.

This chain links TRBV7-8 with TRBJ2-5, with D perhaps TRBD1 (6 bases). CDR3 length: 14 residues. CDR1 is SGHVS and CDR2 is FQNEAQ in the germline V gene. V was pared by 5 bases and J by 5 bases, with 15 bases between. The CDR3: CASSQNRDAETQYF. For the CDR3, the DNA is TGTGCCAGCAGCCAGAACAGGGATGCGGAGACCCAGTACTTC.

The chain uses TRBV2 and TRBJ1-2; D may be TRBD1 (5 bases). The CDR3 is 13 amino acids. Per germline, CDR1 SNHLY and CDR2 FYNNEI. The V and J ends lost 4 bases and 8 bases respectively, with 14 bases between them. Here the CDR3 DNA reads TGTGCCAGCAGTGGCCAGGGAAGAGAAGGCTACACCTTC. Protein: CASSGQGREGYTF.

The chain joins TRBV5-1 to TRBJ1-1; D unresolved. The germline V and J ends were trimmed by 7 bases and 0 bases, with 10 bases remaining between them. The germline V gene has CDR1 SGHRS and CDR2 YFSETQ. This CDR3 region has 13 residues. The CDR3 DNA reads as TGCGCCAGCCGCCCGGGTATGAACACTGAAGCTTTCTTT. This codes for CASRPGMNTEAFF.

This clonotype has a single count. V gene TRBV12-3 or TRBV12-4 combines with J gene TRBJ2-7; D is possibly TRBD1 or TRBD2 (5 bases each). The CDR3 has 16 amino acids. The V and J ends lost 4 bases and 3 bases respectively, with 19 bases between them. Here the CDR3 DNA reads TGTGCCAGCAGTTCCCCTTCCGGGACGAGAATCTACGAGCAGTACTTC. Protein product: CASSSPSGTRIYEQYF.

This clonotype was seen only a few times. The chain has TRBV30 and TRBJ2-5; no definite D call. Germline CDR1 GTSNPN, CDR2 SVGIG (reference sequence). This CDR3 has 12 residues. Trimming cost V 0 bases and J 4 bases, with 6 bases left between them. The chain's CDR3 is CAWSVLGETQYF. DNA for the CDR3: TGTGCCTGGAGTGTACTGGGAGAGACCCAGTACTTC.

This clonotype appeared a few times. This chain links TRBV20-1 with TRBJ2-5; 11 bases map to TRBD2. The junction had 7 bases not matched to a gene; V was cut back by 3 bases and J by 4 bases. CDR3 length equals 15 residues. The germline V gene has CDR1 DFQATT and CDR2 SNEGSKA (reference sequence). CDR3 bases: TGCAGTGCTAGTCGTAGCGGGGGGGAAGGAGAGACCCAGTACTTC. Translating it yields CSASRSGGEGETQYF.

This clonotype was seen a few times. The chain joins TRBV28 to TRBJ2-5; TRBD1 agrees at 9 bases. Germline V gives CDR1 MDHEN, CDR2 SYDVKM. J lost 4 bases, V lost 6 bases, and 6 bases had no gene match. The CDR3 contains 14 residues. The DNA for the CDR3 is TGTGCCAGCAGAAACAGGGGGCGCCCAGAGACCCAGTACTTC. Protein sequence: CASRNRGRPETQYF.